Detailed here is one T cell receptor (beta chain). These data are taken from a study of blood T cell repertoires in COVID-19. Some clones are missing from TCRdb's copy, which holds only in-frame ones; the method was immunoSEQ multiplex PCR. The sample lists some 150,000 clones; approximately 86% were seen once. CDR1 and CDR2 from the germline V gene are SGHDN and FVKESK. The CDR3 has 15 amino acids. V was clipped by 3 bases and J by 5 bases, with 16 bases between them. The sequencing sample was made of peripheral blood. This TCR derives from a woman aged 45-65 years with acute or convalescent COVID-19. The J gene is TRBJ2-5, the V gene TRBV14; D is possibly TRBD2 (6 bases). The CDR3 nucleotides are TGTGCCAGCAGCCAGCGGGCGGGAAAATATGAGACCCAGTACTTC. Encoded protein: CASSQRAGKYETQYF.